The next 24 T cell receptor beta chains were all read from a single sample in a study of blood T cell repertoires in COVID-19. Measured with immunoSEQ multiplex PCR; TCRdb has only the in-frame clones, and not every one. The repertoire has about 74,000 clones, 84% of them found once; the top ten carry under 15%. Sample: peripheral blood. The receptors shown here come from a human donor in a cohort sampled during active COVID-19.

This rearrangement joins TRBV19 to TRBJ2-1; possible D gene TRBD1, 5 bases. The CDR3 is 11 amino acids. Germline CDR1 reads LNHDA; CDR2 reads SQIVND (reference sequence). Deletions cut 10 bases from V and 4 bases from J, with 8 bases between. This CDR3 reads CATAGYNEQFF. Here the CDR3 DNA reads TGTGCCACCGCAGGGTACAATGAGCAGTTCTTC.

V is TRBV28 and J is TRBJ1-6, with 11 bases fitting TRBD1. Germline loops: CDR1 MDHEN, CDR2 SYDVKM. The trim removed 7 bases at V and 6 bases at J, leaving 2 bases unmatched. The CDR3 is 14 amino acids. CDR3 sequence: CASTGTGGNSPLHF. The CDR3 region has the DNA TGTGCCAGCACCGGGACAGGGGGTAATTCACCCCTCCACTTT.

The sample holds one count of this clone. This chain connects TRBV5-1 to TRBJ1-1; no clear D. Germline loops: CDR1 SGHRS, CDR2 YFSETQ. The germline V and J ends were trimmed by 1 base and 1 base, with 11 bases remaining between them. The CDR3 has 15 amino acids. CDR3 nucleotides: TGCGCCAGCAGCTTGTCCGTACAGTCGAACACTGAAGCTTTCTTT. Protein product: CASSLSVQSNTEAFF.

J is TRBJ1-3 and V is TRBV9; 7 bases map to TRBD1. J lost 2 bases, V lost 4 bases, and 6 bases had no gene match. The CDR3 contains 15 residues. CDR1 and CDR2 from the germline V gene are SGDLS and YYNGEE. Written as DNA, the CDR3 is TGTGCCAGCAGCCAGGGGGGCAACACTGGAAACACCATATATTTT. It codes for CASSQGGNTGNTIYF. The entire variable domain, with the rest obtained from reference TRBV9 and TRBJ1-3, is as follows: DSGVTQTPKHLITATGQRVTLRCSPRSGDLSVYWYQQSLDQGLQFLIQYYNGEERAKGNILERFSAQQFPDLHSELNLSSLELGDSALYFCASSQGGNTGNTIYFGEGSWLTVV.

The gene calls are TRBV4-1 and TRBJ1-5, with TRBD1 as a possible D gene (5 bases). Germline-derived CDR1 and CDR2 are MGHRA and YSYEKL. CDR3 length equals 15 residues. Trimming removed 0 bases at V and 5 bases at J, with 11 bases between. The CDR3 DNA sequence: TGCGCCAGCAGCCAAGATGGGGCACATCATCAGCCCCAGCATTTT. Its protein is CASSQDGAHHQPQHF.

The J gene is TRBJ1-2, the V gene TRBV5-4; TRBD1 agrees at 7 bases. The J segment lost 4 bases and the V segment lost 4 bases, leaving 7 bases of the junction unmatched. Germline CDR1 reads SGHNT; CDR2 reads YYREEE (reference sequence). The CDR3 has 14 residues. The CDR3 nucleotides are TGTGCCAGCAGCCTGGGACAGCCTGGCTATGGCTACACCTTC. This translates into CASSLGQPGYGYTF.

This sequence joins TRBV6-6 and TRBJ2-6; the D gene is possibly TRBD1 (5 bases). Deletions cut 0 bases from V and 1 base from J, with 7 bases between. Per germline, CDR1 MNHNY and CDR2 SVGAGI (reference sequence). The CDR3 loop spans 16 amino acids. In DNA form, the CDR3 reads TGTGCCAGCAGTTACTCTACAGGATCTGGGGCCAACGTCCTGACTTTC. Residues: CASSYSTGSGANVLTF.

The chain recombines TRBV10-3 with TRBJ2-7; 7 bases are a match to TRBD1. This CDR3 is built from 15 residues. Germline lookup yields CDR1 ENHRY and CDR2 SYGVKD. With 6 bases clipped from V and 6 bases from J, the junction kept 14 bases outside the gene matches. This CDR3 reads CAISATSGTVAEQYF. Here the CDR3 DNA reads TGTGCCATCAGCGCAACCTCCGGGACAGTGGCCGAGCAGTACTTC.

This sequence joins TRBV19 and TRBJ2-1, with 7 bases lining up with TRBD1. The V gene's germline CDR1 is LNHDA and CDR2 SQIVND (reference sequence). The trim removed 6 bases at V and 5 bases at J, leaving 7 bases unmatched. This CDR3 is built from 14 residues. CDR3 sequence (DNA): TGTGCCAGTAGACTGGGACAGAACAACAATGAGCAGTTCTTC. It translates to CASRLGQNNNEQFF.

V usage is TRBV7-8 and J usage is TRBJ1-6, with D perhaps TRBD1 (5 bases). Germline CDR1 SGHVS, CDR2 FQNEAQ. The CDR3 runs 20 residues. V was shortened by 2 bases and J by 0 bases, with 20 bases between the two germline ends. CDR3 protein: CASSLNVVGGLRSYNSPLHF. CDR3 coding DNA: TGTGCCAGCAGCTTAAATGTTGTCGGGGGACTCCGCTCCTATAATTCACCCCTCCACTTT.

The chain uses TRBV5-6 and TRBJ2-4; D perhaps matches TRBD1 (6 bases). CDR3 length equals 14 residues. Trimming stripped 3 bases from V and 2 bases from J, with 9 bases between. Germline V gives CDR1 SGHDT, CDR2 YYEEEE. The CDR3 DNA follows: TGTGCCAGCAGCTCTCGGGACACCAAAAACATTCAGTACTTC. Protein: CASSSRDTKNIQYF.

CDR3 sequence: CASSLERQGRAFF. The CDR3 DNA reads TGTGCCAGCAGTTTGGAAAGACAGGGTCGAGCTTTCTTT. The chain has TRBV27 and TRBJ1-1; 7 bases agree with TRBD1. The CDR3 extends over 13 amino acids. Germline lookup yields CDR1 MNHEY and CDR2 SMNVEV (reference sequence). V dropped 3 bases and J dropped 10; count of bases not matched to a gene: 8.

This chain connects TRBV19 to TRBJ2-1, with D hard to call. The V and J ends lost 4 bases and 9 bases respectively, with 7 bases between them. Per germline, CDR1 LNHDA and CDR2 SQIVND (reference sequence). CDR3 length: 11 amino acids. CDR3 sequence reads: CASSRASEQFF. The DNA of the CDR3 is TGTGCCAGTAGTAGGGCAAGTGAGCAGTTCTTC.

The CDR3 spells CASSLLGGLSEAFF. The CDR3 DNA reads as TGTGCCAGCAGTTTATTAGGGGGCCTGAGTGAAGCTTTCTTT. V is TRBV27 and J is TRBJ1-1; TRBD1 agrees at 7 bases. There are 14 residues in the CDR3. V trimming: 1 base; J trimming: 7 bases; junction bases outside the gene matches: 6. CDR1 and CDR2 from the germline V gene are MNHEY and SMNVEV (reference sequence).

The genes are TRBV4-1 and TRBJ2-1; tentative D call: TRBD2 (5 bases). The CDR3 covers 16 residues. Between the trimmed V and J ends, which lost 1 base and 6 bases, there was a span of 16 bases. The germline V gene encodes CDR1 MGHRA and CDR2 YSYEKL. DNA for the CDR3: TGCGCCAGCAGCCAAGTTCTGGGCGGGTTTCTCAATGAGCAGTTCTTC. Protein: CASSQVLGGFLNEQFF.

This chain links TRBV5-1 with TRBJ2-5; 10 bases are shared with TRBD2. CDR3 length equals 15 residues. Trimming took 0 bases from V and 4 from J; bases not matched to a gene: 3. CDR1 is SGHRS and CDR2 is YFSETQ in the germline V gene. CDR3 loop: CASSLERGGGETQYF. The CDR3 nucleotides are TGCGCCAGCAGCTTGGAGCGGGGGGGCGGAGAGACCCAGTACTTC.

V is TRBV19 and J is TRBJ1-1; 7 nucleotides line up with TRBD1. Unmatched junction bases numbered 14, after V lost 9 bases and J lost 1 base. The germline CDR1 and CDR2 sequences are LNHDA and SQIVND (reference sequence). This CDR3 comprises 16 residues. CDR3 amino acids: CASNYRGEGQNTEAFF. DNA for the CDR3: TGTGCCAGCAATTACAGGGGAGAGGGGCAGAACACTGAAGCTTTCTTT.

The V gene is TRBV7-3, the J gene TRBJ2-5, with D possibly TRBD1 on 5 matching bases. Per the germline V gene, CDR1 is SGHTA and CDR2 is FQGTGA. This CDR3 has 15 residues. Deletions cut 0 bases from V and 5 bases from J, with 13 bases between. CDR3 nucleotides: TGTGCCAGCAGCTTAACAGGGGTTCGGGCGGAGACCCAGTACTTC. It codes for CASSLTGVRAETQYF. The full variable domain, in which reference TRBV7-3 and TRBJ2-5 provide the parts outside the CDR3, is GAGVSQTPSNKVTEKGKYVELRCDPISGHTALYWYRQSLGQGPEFLIYFQGTGAADDSGLPNDRFFAVRPEGSVSTLKIQRTERGDSAVYLCASSLTGVRAETQYFGPGTRLLVL.

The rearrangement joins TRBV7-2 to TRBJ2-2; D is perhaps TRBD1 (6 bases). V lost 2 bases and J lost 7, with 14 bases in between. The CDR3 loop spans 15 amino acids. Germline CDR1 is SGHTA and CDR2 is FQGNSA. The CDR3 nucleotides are TGTGCCAGCAGCTTAACCGGGACACAGGTCGGGGAGCTGTTTTTT. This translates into CASSLTGTQVGELFF.

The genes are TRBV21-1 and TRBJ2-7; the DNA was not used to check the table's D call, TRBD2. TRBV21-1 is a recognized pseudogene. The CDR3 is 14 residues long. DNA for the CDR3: TGTGCCAGCAGCAAAATCCCGAGGACCTACGAGCAGTACTTC. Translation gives CASSKIPRTYEQYF.

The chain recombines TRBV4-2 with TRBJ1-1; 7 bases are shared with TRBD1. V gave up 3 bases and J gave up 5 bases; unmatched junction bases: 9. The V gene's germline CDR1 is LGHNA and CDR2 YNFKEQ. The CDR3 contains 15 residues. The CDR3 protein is CASSQEKQGPTEAFF. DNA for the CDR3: TGTGCCAGCAGCCAGGAAAAACAGGGGCCTACTGAAGCTTTCTTT.

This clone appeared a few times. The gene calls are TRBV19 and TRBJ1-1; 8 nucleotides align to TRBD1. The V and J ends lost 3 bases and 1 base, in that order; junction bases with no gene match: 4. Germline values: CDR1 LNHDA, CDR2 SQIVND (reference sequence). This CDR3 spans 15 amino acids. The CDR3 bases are TGTGCCAGTAGTATGGCGGACAGGGAGAACACTGAAGCTTTCTTT. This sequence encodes CASSMADRENTEAFF. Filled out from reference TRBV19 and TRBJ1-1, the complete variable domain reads DGGITQSPKYLFRKEGQNVTLSCEQNLNHDAMYWYRQDPGQGLRLIYYSQIVNDFQKGDIAEGYSVSREKKESFPLTVTSAQKNPTAFYLCASSMADRENTEAFFGQGTRLTVV.

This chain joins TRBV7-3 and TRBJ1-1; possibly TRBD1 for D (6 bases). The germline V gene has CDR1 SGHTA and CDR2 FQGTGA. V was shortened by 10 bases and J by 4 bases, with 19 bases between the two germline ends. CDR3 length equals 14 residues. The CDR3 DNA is TGTGCCACAAAACCACAGGGTTCAAGCACTGAAGCTTTCTTT. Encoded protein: CATKPQGSSTEAFF.

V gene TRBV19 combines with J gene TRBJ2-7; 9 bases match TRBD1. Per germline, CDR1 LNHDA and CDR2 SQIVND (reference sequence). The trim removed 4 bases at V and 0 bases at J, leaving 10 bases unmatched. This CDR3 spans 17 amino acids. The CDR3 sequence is CASSTILTGGLSYEQYF. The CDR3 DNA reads TGTGCCAGTAGTACCATCCTAACAGGGGGCCTCTCCTACGAGCAGTACTTC.